This T cell receptor beta chain was recovered during a study of regulatory T cells in long-lasting Graves disease (dated by TCRdb to the early 2020s). Context from the whole study: Persistent Graves' disease was defined as persistently positive TSH receptor autoantibodies together with antithyroid drug treatment for over 5 years. A total of 33 samples were covered by TCR sequencing, comprising around 13 persistent and roughly 20 newly diagnosed Graves' disease patients. In the clinical cohort, patients with persistent Graves' disease had used antithyroid drugs for an average of about 9.4 years. The study was registered as a clinical trial and conducted in China. Patients with persistent Graves' disease were compared with patients with newly diagnosed Graves' disease using TCR sequencing and RNA sequencing of peripheral blood. The paper as a whole reports these results and caveats: Compared with newly diagnosed patients, persistent Graves' disease patients had lower TCR Shannon entropy and fewer highly expanded clones, which suggests clonal expansion. TRBV28, TRBJ1-2 and TRBJ2-5 were preferentially used in persistent disease, while TRBV20-1 and TRBJ2-1 were favored in newly diagnosed disease. The small sample size was acknowledged by the authors as a limitation that may reduce accuracy. Persistent patients shared more public clonotypes among themselves (around 2,700) than newly diagnosed patients did (roughly 910). The study examined only peripheral blood because the primary lesion, thyroid tissue, could not be accessed. Sequencing and analysis were limited to the TCR beta chain.

This clonotype has more than one count but fewer than ten. Its antigen target is currently unknown. There are no base qualities to consult, and no much larger clone falls within one base. The sample's time point label, decoded: persistent/refractory GD, antithyroid drugs over 5 years with positive TRAb. RNA was extracted from PBMCs in TRIzol for both TCR sequencing and RNA sequencing. The diagnosis of Graves' disease followed American Thyroid Association guidelines. Recruitment of patients was carried out at an endocrinology department in Xi'an, China. Each patient gave roughly 10 milliliters of peripheral blood, collected in an EDTA anticoagulant tube. Ficoll Paque Plus density gradient separation was used to isolate PBMCs, and no additional T cell sorting was done. An Agilent 2100 Bioanalyzer and agarose gel were used to assess RNA quality, and a NanoDrop 2000 was used to measure RNA concentration.

Libraries were made using multiplex PCR. The instrument given in TCRdb is Illumina HiSeq 4000. TCR beta libraries were built with iRepertoire HTBI primers and Arm-PCR amplification of CDR3 regions. Before sequencing, the PCR products underwent gel purification. On the authors' methods: Gene usage analysis of CDR3 amino acid clonotypes relied on the roughly 67 TRBV and around 13 TRBJ segments identified across samples. COPE and FqMerger were used to merge the filtered high-quality paired reads into contigs. Contigs were aligned with BLAST to IMGT TRBV, TRBD and TRBJ reference genes, and CDR3 was defined per IMGT. Highly expanded clones were defined as clonotypes with a frequency above 0.1%. Shannon entropy served as the measure of repertoire diversity, while the Gini coefficient captured V-J evenness. A clonotype was considered public if more than one individual shared it. In-frame beta chains were kept once TCRdb had trimmed the public reads at Q25 with fastp and called clones with MiXCR. A single entry per CDR3 protein holds the most common genes and DNA from its merged rows. The V and J calls shown here were made by TCRdb, not taken from the authors' results. In this sample the table shows approximately 380,000 distinct CDR3 sequences, under 25% of which occur a single time. The ten most abundant clones make up about a fifth of the sample.

Reading the germline V gene gives CDR1 WSHSY and CDR2 SAAADI. For this chain, trimming is 3 bases at the V end and 2 bases at the J end, and the number of junction bases without a gene match is 13. From cysteine to phenylalanine, the CDR3 is 18 amino acids long. Only the CDR3 DNA is retained, 54 bases long and in frame from the first base. The specimen comprised peripheral blood mononuclear cells (PBMCs), sampled when the disease was refractory, from a patient treated with antithyroid drugs. The TCR comes from a female donor with Graves disease. The chain is assembled from TRBV10-2 and TRBJ2-5, with TRBD2 identical over 9 junction bases. The DNA reads TGCGCCAGCAGTGATTACCTTCCCGGGACTAGCTTTCAAGAGACCCAGTACTTC. It is translated as CASSDYLPGTSFQETQYF.